A single TCR beta chain is shown here with its context. The antigen is undetermined. The data belong to a study of cytomegalovirus exposure and HLA in healthy donors. Turning to the study itself: Earlier results showed 117 million unique TCR beta sequences derived from roughly 200 million T cells.

Study results and caveats: Previously analyzed data showed that most TCR beta V segments were productive at a frequency of about 90% or about 30%.

Primers included in the PCR were 60 Vbeta and 13 Jbeta primers. Per the original data handling: In a later analysis, of approximately 81 million unique beta chains, roughly 10 million appeared in at least two donors. The data were produced by immunoSEQ multiplex PCR, yet TCRdb's version contains in-frame clones alone and is incomplete. V and J calls and clone size are given by that table; D and trimming were obtained from the DNA. The sample contains tens of thousands of clones, about four fifths of which appear only once. Germline assignment: CDR1 SGHVS and CDR2 FNYEAQ. The CDR3 length is 15 residues. V gave up 5 bases and J gave up 0 bases; unmatched junction bases: 5.

What was sequenced was PBMCs. This receptor was obtained from a woman in her forties in good health and CMV-seropositive. The rearrangement links TRBV7-6 to TRBJ2-3; 7 nucleotides line up with TRBD2. Here the CDR3 DNA reads TGTGCCAGCAGCCTTCTAGCGGCAAGCACAGATACGCAGTATTTT. Its translation is CASSLLAASTDTQYF.